The 28 T cell receptor beta chains reported below all come from one sample, sequenced in a study of shared clonotypes between healthy human individuals. Clones were sequenced by immunoSEQ multiplex PCR, and TCRdb holds only the in-frame ones, with some missing. The sample lists approximately 240,000 clones; 50% to 75% were seen once. Sample: memory CD4+ T cells sorted from blood. Subset reported: CD45RA-negative fraction. All receptors derive from a man in his thirties or forties in good health.

The chain has TRBV6-5 and TRBJ2-7, with D perhaps assigned TRBD1 or TRBD2 (5 bases each). The length of the CDR3 is 14 residues. Trimming removed 2 bases from V and 5 bases from J, with 13 bases in between. In germline, CDR1 is MNHEY, CDR2 SVGAGI. The CDR3 protein is CASSYSHRDDEQYF. CDR3 DNA: TGTGCCAGCAGTTACAGCCACCGGGACGACGAGCAGTACTTC.

CDR3 amino acids: CSVLLTTGRYEQYF. DNA for the CDR3: TGCAGCGTTCTACTCACGACAGGACGCTACGAGCAGTACTTC. The chain recombines TRBV29-1 with TRBJ2-7; maybe TRBD1 (6 bases). Between the trimmed V and J ends, which lost 5 bases and 3 bases, there was a span of 17 bases. The CDR3 is made up of 14 amino acids. Germline V gives CDR1 SQVTM, CDR2 ANQGSEA.

The chain combines TRBV6-4 with TRBJ2-3; 12 bases line up with TRBD2. Germline V gene sequence: CDR1 MRHNA, CDR2 SNTAGT. CDR3 size: 17 residues. Trimming at V came to 0 bases and at J to 4 bases, leaving 5 bases not matched to a gene. Here the CDR3 reads CASSDSTLAGGPDTQYF. DNA for the CDR3: TGTGCCAGCAGTGACTCGACTCTAGCGGGAGGGCCAGATACGCAGTATTTT.

This clone was seen at least ten times. The chain has TRBV27 and TRBJ2-6; D not certain. Looked up from germline, CDR1 is MNHEY and CDR2 is SMNVEV (reference sequence). Trimming cost V 5 bases and J 0 bases, with 5 bases left between them. This CDR3 is 14 amino acids long. The CDR3 is CASSQSSGANVLTF. In nucleotides, the CDR3 is TGTGCCAGCAGTCAGAGCTCTGGGGCCAACGTCCTGACTTTC.

This chain connects TRBV20-1 to TRBJ2-7; D is uncertain. This CDR3 region has 11 residues. Germline V gene data show CDR1 as DFQATT and CDR2 as SNEGSKA (reference sequence). The ends were cut back, 5 bases at V and 6 bases at J, with 11 bases in the middle. The CDR3 loop reads CSAGRWPEQYF. The CDR3 coding sequence is TGCAGTGCTGGCCGTTGGCCCGAGCAGTACTTC.

V and J are TRBV7-2 and TRBJ2-2; D tentatively fits TRBD1 or TRBD2 (6 bases each). V dropped 2 bases and J dropped 1 base, with 14 bases sitting between them. From germline, CDR1 is SGHTA and CDR2 FQGNSA. CDR3 length equals 17 residues. The CDR3 reads CASSLLGGMVNTGELFF. In DNA, the CDR3 is TGTGCCAGCAGCTTATTAGGGGGGATGGTGAACACCGGGGAGCTGTTTTTT.

This chain links TRBV27 with TRBJ2-1; 14 bases are shared with TRBD2. Germline-derived CDR1 and CDR2 are MNHEY and SMNVEV (reference sequence). This CDR3 is built from 15 residues. V dropped 5 bases and J dropped 15; count of bases not matched to a gene: 12. The CDR3 loop is CASSPRWGTSGSPFF. The CDR3 nucleotides read TGTGCCAGCAGTCCGCGATGGGGGACTAGCGGGAGTCCGTTCTTC.

The V gene is TRBV28, the J gene TRBJ2-7; unclear D gene. CDR3 length: 15 residues. The V gene's germline CDR1 is MDHEN and CDR2 SYDVKM. Trimming removed 3 bases at V and 0 bases at J, with 12 bases between. CDR3 sequence reads: CASSLVGDHSYEQYF. DNA for the CDR3: TGTGCCAGCAGTTTGGTGGGCGACCACTCCTACGAGCAGTACTTC.

This clone was seen only a few times. CDR3: CASSESGGSPGANVLTF. CDR3 DNA: TGTGCCAGCAGTGAATCGGGGGGGTCTCCTGGGGCCAACGTCCTGACTTTC. The chain is built from TRBV25-1 and TRBJ2-6; the match to TRBD2 covers 8 bases. The CDR3 spans 17 residues. Germline trimming cut 1 base from V and 2 bases from J; bases unmatched to any gene: 4. CDR1 is MGHDK, CDR2 SYGVNS, per germline.

The J gene is TRBJ1-4, the V gene TRBV19; D uncertain. V gave up 6 bases and J gave up 12 bases, with 20 bases separating them. The CDR3 covers 14 residues. CDR1 LNHDA and CDR2 SQIVND come from the germline V gene (reference sequence). CDR3 amino acids: CASSPGRKNTELFF. CDR3 DNA sequence: TGTGCCAGTAGCCCTGGACGGAAAAACACAGAACTGTTTTTT.

There are a few counts of this clone. This chain links TRBV29-1 with TRBJ1-2, with TRBD1 matching 7 bases. V lost 4 bases, J lost 1 base, and 12 bases stayed unmatched. Germline CDR1 SQVTM, CDR2 ANQGSEA. The CDR3 runs 16 residues. The CDR3 DNA is TGCAGCGTTGGCATCGCGCGGGGACAGCTTAACTATGGCTACACCTTC. Its translation: CSVGIARGQLNYGYTF. Full variable domain (rest looked up from reference TRBV29-1 and TRBJ1-2): SAVISQKPSRDICQRGTSLTIQCQVDSQVTMMFWYRQQPGQSLTLIATANQGSEATYESGFVIDKFPISRPNLTFSTLTVSNMSPEDSSIYLCSVGIARGQLNYGYTFGSGTRLTVV.

CDR3 loop: CAWTTRAATEAFF. CDR3 DNA sequence: TGTGCCTGGACAACACGGGCCGCCACTGAAGCTTTCTTT. The rearrangement links TRBV30 to TRBJ1-1; D gene unclear. Germline-derived CDR1 and CDR2 are GTSNPN and SVGIG (reference sequence). This CDR3 spans 13 amino acids. Trimming shortened V by 4 bases and J by 4 bases, and 13 bases separated the two germline ends. The full variable domain, with the rest looked up from reference TRBV30 and TRBJ1-1, is SQTIHQWPATLVQPVGSPLSLECTVEGTSNPNLYWYRQAAGRGLQLLFYSVGIGQISSEVPQNLSASRPQDRQFILSSKKLLLSDSGFYLCAWTTRAATEAFFGQGTRLTVV.

About this clone: Other DNA sequences in this sample translate to the same CDR3. V usage is TRBV5-1 and J usage is TRBJ2-3; TRBD1 or TRBD2 may be the D gene (7 bases each). V was trimmed by 8 bases and J by 0 bases, leaving 13 bases between them. This CDR3 is built from 14 residues. Germline assignment: CDR1 SGHRS and CDR2 YFSETQ. The CDR3 DNA reads as TGCGCCAGTACCAGGGGGGGAAGCACAGATACGCAGTATTTT. This encodes CASTRGGSTDTQYF. The full variable domain, completed using reference TRBV5-1 and TRBJ2-3, is KAGVTQTPRYLIKTRGQQVTLSCSPISGHRSVSWYQQTPGQGLQFLFEYFSETQRNKGNFPGRFSGRQFSNSRSEMNVSTLELGDSALYLCASTRGGSTDTQYFGPGTRLTVL.

The chain employs TRBV28 and TRBJ2-7; 10 nucleotides align to TRBD2. The CDR3 length is 15 residues. From germline, CDR1 is MDHEN and CDR2 SYDVKM. The V segment lost 7 bases and the J segment 5 bases; nucleotides outside the gene matches: 11. This CDR3 reads CASMASGRALHEQYF. Here the CDR3 DNA reads TGTGCCAGCATGGCGAGCGGGAGGGCCTTACACGAGCAGTACTTC.

The chain combines TRBV5-1 with TRBJ1-2, with TRBD1 as a possible D gene (6 bases). V was trimmed by 5 bases and J by 0 bases, leaving 11 bases between them. Germline V gene sequence: CDR1 SGHRS, CDR2 YFSETQ. This CDR3 region has 14 residues. The CDR3 is CASSRQATNYGYTF. The CDR3 DNA reads as TGCGCCAGCAGTCGACAGGCCACTAACTATGGCTACACCTTC.

The table lists this clone with a few counts. The chain has TRBV19 and TRBJ1-4; D gene ambiguous. The length of the CDR3 is 16 residues. V was trimmed by 3 bases and J by 4 bases, leaving 15 bases between them. Per the germline V gene, CDR1 is LNHDA and CDR2 is SQIVND (reference sequence). CDR3 loop: CASSMNYREDNEKLFF. In DNA, the CDR3 is TGTGCCAGTAGTATGAATTATCGGGAGGATAATGAAAAACTGTTTTTT. Complete variable domain (other parts from reference TRBV19 and TRBJ1-4): DGGITQSPKYLFRKEGQNVTLSCEQNLNHDAMYWYRQDPGQGLRLIYYSQIVNDFQKGDIAEGYSVSREKKESFPLTVTSAQKNPTAFYLCASSMNYREDNEKLFFGSGTQLSVL.

This chain links TRBV7-9 with TRBJ2-1; 10 bases match TRBD2. This CDR3 is 16 amino acids long. From germline, CDR1 is SEHNR and CDR2 FQNEAQ (reference sequence). Germline trimming cut 6 bases from V and 2 bases from J; bases unmatched to any gene: 7. CDR3 region: CASSSLAGAAYNEQFF. CDR3 sequence (DNA): TGTGCCAGCAGTTCCCTAGCGGGAGCTGCCTACAATGAGCAGTTCTTC.

The rearrangement joins TRBV6-1 to TRBJ1-1, with D hard to call. The V gene's germline CDR1 is MNHNS and CDR2 SASEGT. Trimming cost V 3 bases and J 3 bases, with 8 bases left between them. The CDR3 has 13 residues. The CDR3 here is CASSEREYTEAFF. In nucleotides, the CDR3 is TGTGCCAGCAGTGAGCGGGAGTACACTGAAGCTTTCTTT.

The genes are TRBV5-4 and TRBJ1-1; 9 bases are a match to TRBD1. Germline V lookup: CDR1 SGHNT, CDR2 YYREEE (reference sequence). Trimming cost V 4 bases and J 4 bases; bases outside gene matches: 8. This CDR3 has 15 residues. CDR3 protein: CASSPVGQGSTEAFF. The DNA of the CDR3 is TGTGCCAGCAGCCCCGTAGGACAGGGGAGCACTGAAGCTTTCTTT.

This chain connects TRBV5-8 to TRBJ2-1; D might be TRBD2 (7 bases). Germline V gene sequence: CDR1 SGHTS, CDR2 YDEGEE. The CDR3 loop spans 16 amino acids. Trimming left V 5 bases short and J 4 bases short, with 19 bases between. CDR3 DNA: TGTGCCAGCAGTCGGGGGGCGGTTCAATCTTACAATGAGCAGTTCTTC. Protein product: CASSRGAVQSYNEQFF.

The rearrangement joins TRBV7-4 to TRBJ1-5; tentatively, D is TRBD1 (5 bases). Germline lookup yields CDR1 SGHVT and CDR2 SQSDAQ. The CDR3 covers 18 residues. Trimming cost V 3 bases and J 1 base, with 19 bases left between them. CDR3 coding DNA: TGTGCCAGCAGCTTGACCCTTCAGGGCCCTTTAAGCAATCAGCCCCAGCATTTT. Protein product: CASSLTLQGPLSNQPQHF.

This chain connects TRBV2 to TRBJ1-2; D unresolved. This CDR3 has 14 residues. Trimming removed 5 bases from V and 8 bases from J, with 18 bases in between. Per the germline V gene, CDR1 is SNHLY and CDR2 is FYNNEI. This CDR3 is CASSFDKAPFGYTF. CDR3 bases: TGTGCCAGCAGTTTCGACAAGGCCCCTTTCGGCTACACCTTC.

V and J are TRBV2 and TRBJ2-7; 7 nucleotides agree with TRBD2. The CDR3 extends over 15 amino acids. Germline CDR1 reads SNHLY; CDR2 reads FYNNEI. V lost 10 bases to trimming and J lost 1 base; unmatched junction nucleotides: 13. The CDR3 region has the DNA TGTGCCATTACCCTAACGGGAGGTAGGTCCTACGAGCAGTACTTC. Translated, it gives CAITLTGGRSYEQYF. Full variable domain (outside the CDR3, taken from reference TRBV2 and TRBJ2-7): EPEVTQTPSHQVTQMGQEVILRCVPISNHLYFYWYRQILGQKVEFLVSFYNNEISEKSEIFDDQFSVERPDGSNFTLKIRSTKLEDSAMYFCAITLTGGRSYEQYFGPGTRLTVT.

The chain carries TRBV15 and TRBJ1-1; TRBD1 aligns across 12 bases. The CDR3 length is 16 residues. The germline CDR1 and CDR2 sequences are LNHNV and YYDKDF (reference sequence). J was trimmed by 6 bases and V by 0 bases; bases with no gene match: 5. The CDR3 spells CATSRDSGTGGSEAFF. CDR3 nucleotides: TGTGCCACCAGCAGAGATTCCGGGACAGGGGGCTCTGAAGCTTTCTTT.

The rearrangement joins TRBV7-2 to TRBJ1-5, with D hard to call. V lost 2 bases, J lost 5 bases, and 4 bases lay in between. The CDR3 runs 12 residues. Germline V gene lookup returns CDR1 SGHTA and CDR2 FQGNSA. The CDR3 protein is CASSLPDQPQHF. The CDR3 coding sequence is TGTGCCAGCAGCTTACCCGATCAGCCCCAGCATTTT.

This clone showed up just a few times. This chain uses TRBV19 with TRBJ1-2, with TRBD1 matching 7 bases. Per germline, CDR1 LNHDA and CDR2 SQIVND (reference sequence). The J segment lost 4 bases and the V segment lost 5 bases, leaving 13 bases of the junction unmatched. This CDR3 is built from 16 residues. CDR3 in amino acids: CASSPPRDSLSYGYTF. The CDR3 coding sequence is TGTGCCAGTAGTCCACCCCGGGACAGCCTTTCCTATGGCTACACCTTC.

In its sample, this clone was seen a few times. The V gene is TRBV10-2, the J gene TRBJ2-2, with 7 bases aligning to TRBD2. The CDR3 covers 15 residues. After removal of 5 bases from V and 8 bases from J, the junction contained 11 bases not matched to a gene. The germline CDR1 and CDR2 sequences are WSHSY and SAAADI. The CDR3 is CASSNGLGGSGELFF. The CDR3, as DNA: TGCGCCAGCAGTAACGGCCTCGGCGGGAGTGGGGAGCTGTTTTTT.

This sequence joins TRBV7-9 and TRBJ2-1; D is unresolved. Germline V gene sequence: CDR1 SEHNR, CDR2 FQNEAQ (reference sequence). V dropped 5 bases and J dropped 0 bases, with 11 bases sitting between them. This CDR3 region has 15 residues. The CDR3, as DNA: TGTGCCAGCAGCCAATACCCAAGCTCCTACAATGAGCAGTTCTTC. The encoded protein is CASSQYPSSYNEQFF.